Listed below are T cell receptor beta chains from one sample, sequenced in a study of CD8 T cells in ankylosing spondylitis. TCRdb processed the 5' RACE reads anew with MiXCR; each CDR3 protein has one entry. Of 350,000 or so distinct CDR3 sequences detected, around 8% appear once; the ten largest clones hold roughly 15%. The sample taken for sequencing was blood, either unsorted or a sorted T cell fraction (not recorded which). All receptors come from a male donor with ankylosing spondylitis. CDR3s include the opening cysteine and the closing phenylalanine or tryptophan. D genes are given only for firm matches. Part of the rows lack a size; the others show once, few, many or a class for expanded clones.

cdr3_aa: CASSPLGVAYEQYF
cdr3_nt: TGTGCCAGCAGCCCGCTGGGGGTCGCCTACGAGCAGTACTTC
d_call: -
j_call: TRBJ2-7
v_call: TRBV3-1
clone_size: few

cdr3_aa: CASSLKERQPQHF
cdr3_nt: TGTGCCAGCAGTTTGAAGGAACGACAGCCCCAGCATTTT
d_call: -
j_call: TRBJ1-5
v_call: TRBV12-3/TRBV12-4
clone_size: few

cdr3_aa: CAISESSYSREKLFF
cdr3_nt: TGTGCCATCAGTGAGTCAAGTTACTCTCGGGAAAAACTGTTTTTT
d_call: -
j_call: TRBJ1-4
v_call: TRBV10-3
clone_size: -

cdr3_aa: CASSRSRTSGYGEQFF
cdr3_nt: TGTGCCAGCAGCCGTTCCCGGACTAGCGGGTACGGTGAGCAGTTCTTC
d_call: TRBD2
j_call: TRBJ2-1
v_call: TRBV3-1
clone_size: many

cdr3_aa: CASSLAVGEAFF
cdr3_nt: TGCGCCAGCAGCTTGGCCGTGGGGGAAGCTTTCTTT
d_call: -
j_call: TRBJ1-1
v_call: TRBV5-1
clone_size: few

cdr3_aa: CASSASGGTGELFF
cdr3_nt: TGTGCCAGCAGCGCAAGCGGCGGAACCGGGGAGCTGTTTTTT
d_call: -
j_call: TRBJ2-2
v_call: TRBV9
clone_size: -

cdr3_aa: CASGPAGQGFYGYTF
cdr3_nt: TGCGCCAGCGGACCGGCGGGACAGGGTTTCTATGGCTACACCTTC
d_call: TRBD1
j_call: TRBJ1-2
v_call: TRBV5-1
clone_size: many

cdr3_aa: CASTRTGIANQPQHF
cdr3_nt: TGTGCCAGCACCCGAACGGGTATCGCGAATCAGCCCCAGCATTTT
d_call: -
j_call: TRBJ1-5
v_call: TRBV2
clone_size: few

cdr3_aa: CASSQEGTRFYEQYF
cdr3_nt: TGTGCCAGCAGCCAAGAGGGGACAAGGTTCTACGAGCAGTACTTC
d_call: -
j_call: TRBJ2-7
v_call: TRBV3-1
clone_size: many

cdr3_aa: CASKGQVQETQYF
cdr3_nt: TGCGCCAGCAAAGGACAGGTCCAAGAGACCCAGTACTTC
d_call: TRBD1
j_call: TRBJ2-5
v_call: TRBV10-2
clone_size: -

cdr3_aa: CASSPQGALPPLHF
cdr3_nt: TGTGCCAGCAGTCCACAGGGGGCCCTTCCACCCCTCCACTTT
d_call: TRBD1
j_call: TRBJ1-6
v_call: TRBV6-1
clone_size: -

cdr3_aa: CASSQAFQGLNSPLHF
cdr3_nt: TGTGCCAGCAGCCAAGCATTCCAGGGACTTAATTCACCCCTCCACTTT
d_call: -
j_call: TRBJ1-6
v_call: TRBV3-1
clone_size: -

cdr3_aa: CASTRDRGPEETQYF
cdr3_nt: TGCGCCAGCACCCGGGACAGGGGGCCGGAAGAGACCCAGTACTTC
d_call: TRBD1
j_call: TRBJ2-5
v_call: TRBV5-1
clone_size: -

cdr3_aa: CASSLGRNLGNTIYF
cdr3_nt: TGCGCCAGCAGCTTGGGGCGGAACCTTGGAAACACCATATATTTT
d_call: -
j_call: TRBJ1-3
v_call: TRBV5-1
clone_size: -

cdr3_aa: CASSQGSGQFF
cdr3_nt: TGTGCCAGCAGCCAAGGGTCAGGGCAGTTCTTC
d_call: -
j_call: TRBJ2-1
v_call: TRBV2
clone_size: many

cdr3_aa: CASSPLTLAGGYNEQFF
cdr3_nt: TGTGCCAGCTCACCCCTAACCCTAGCGGGAGGTTACAATGAGCAGTTCTTC
d_call: TRBD2
j_call: TRBJ2-1
v_call: TRBV18
clone_size: few

cdr3_aa: CASSFQRQGNQPQHF
cdr3_nt: TGTGCCAGCAGTTTCCAACGACAGGGCAATCAGCCCCAGCATTTT
d_call: -
j_call: TRBJ1-5
v_call: TRBV27
clone_size: few

cdr3_aa: CSVNGGTEAFF
cdr3_nt: TGCAGCGTTAACGGGGGAACTGAAGCTTTCTTT
d_call: -
j_call: TRBJ1-1
v_call: TRBV29-1
clone_size: many

cdr3_aa: CASSPTRLAGEGEQYF
cdr3_nt: TGTGCCAGCAGCCCCACGAGACTAGCGGGGGAAGGGGAGCAGTACTTC
d_call: TRBD2
j_call: TRBJ2-7
v_call: TRBV27
clone_size: -

cdr3_aa: CASSHTLGQGFEKLFF
cdr3_nt: TGCGCCAGCAGCCATACATTGGGACAGGGGTTTGAAAAACTGTTTTTT
d_call: TRBD1
j_call: TRBJ1-4
v_call: TRBV4-1
clone_size: -

cdr3_aa: CAINDGTLETQYF
cdr3_nt: TGTGCCATCAACGACGGAACCCTAGAGACCCAGTACTTC
d_call: -
j_call: TRBJ2-5
v_call: TRBV10-3
clone_size: few

cdr3_aa: CASSGYYGYTF
cdr3_nt: TGTGCCAGCAGTGGGTACTATGGCTACACCTTC
d_call: -
j_call: TRBJ1-2
v_call: TRBV28
clone_size: few

cdr3_aa: CASSPWTSGLSGANVLTF
cdr3_nt: TGCGCCAGCAGTCCATGGACTAGCGGCCTCTCTGGGGCCAACGTCCTGACTTTC
d_call: TRBD2
j_call: TRBJ2-6
v_call: TRBV4-1
clone_size: few

cdr3_aa: CASSVQGRPNQPQHF
cdr3_nt: TGTGCCAGCAGCGTTCAGGGGCGCCCCAATCAGCCCCAGCATTTT
d_call: -
j_call: TRBJ1-5
v_call: TRBV11-2
clone_size: few

cdr3_aa: CASSRDLPNTGELFF
cdr3_nt: TGTGCCAGCAGCCGGGACTTGCCGAACACCGGGGAGCTGTTTTTT
d_call: -
j_call: TRBJ2-2
v_call: TRBV12-3/TRBV12-4
clone_size: few

cdr3_aa: CASSEAQPNYNEQFF
cdr3_nt: TGTGCCAGCAGCGAGGCCCAACCAAACTACAATGAGCAGTTCTTC
d_call: -
j_call: TRBJ2-1
v_call: TRBV7-8
clone_size: -

cdr3_aa: CASSHGTGNEQFF
cdr3_nt: TGTGCCAGCAGCCACGGGACAGGGAATGAGCAGTTCTTC
d_call: TRBD1
j_call: TRBJ2-1
v_call: TRBV6-6
clone_size: many

cdr3_aa: CASSSRVQETQYF
cdr3_nt: TGTGCTAGCAGCTCCAGGGTCCAAGAGACCCAGTACTTC
d_call: -
j_call: TRBJ2-5
v_call: TRBV7-7
clone_size: -

cdr3_aa: CASSSRLGHEQFF
cdr3_nt: TGTGCCAGCAGCTCACGCCTCGGGCATGAGCAGTTCTTC
d_call: -
j_call: TRBJ2-1
v_call: TRBV9
clone_size: few

cdr3_aa: CASSRGHPEGTEAFF
cdr3_nt: TGCGCCAGCAGCAGGGGACATCCGGAGGGCACTGAAGCTTTCTTT
d_call: -
j_call: TRBJ1-1
v_call: TRBV5-1
clone_size: -

cdr3_aa: CASSSKPGSYTF
cdr3_nt: TGTGCCAGCAGCTCAAAGCCGGGTTCCTACACCTTC
d_call: -
j_call: TRBJ1-2
v_call: TRBV7-6
clone_size: -

cdr3_aa: CATSRGGGDQPQHF
cdr3_nt: TGTGCCACCAGCAGAGGAGGGGGGGATCAGCCCCAGCATTTT
d_call: -
j_call: TRBJ1-5
v_call: TRBV15
clone_size: many

cdr3_aa: CASSFGTYNSPLHF
cdr3_nt: TGCGCCAGCAGCTTCGGGACCTATAATTCACCCCTCCACTTT
d_call: -
j_call: TRBJ1-6
v_call: TRBV5-1
clone_size: many

cdr3_aa: CASSKQGRRGTDTQYF
cdr3_nt: TGTGCCAGTAGTAAACAGGGGAGGCGCGGCACAGATACGCAGTATTTT
d_call: -
j_call: TRBJ2-3
v_call: TRBV19
clone_size: -

cdr3_aa: CSVGMMVLGTEAFF
cdr3_nt: TGCAGCGTTGGTATGATGGTGCTGGGCACTGAAGCTTTCTTT
d_call: -
j_call: TRBJ1-1
v_call: TRBV29-1
clone_size: -

cdr3_aa: CASSLRARYEQYF
cdr3_nt: TGTGCCAGCAGTTTAAGGGCCCGCTACGAGCAGTACTTC
d_call: -
j_call: TRBJ2-7
v_call: TRBV28
clone_size: many

cdr3_aa: CASSSLYEQYF
cdr3_nt: TGTGCCAGCAGCTCCCTCTACGAGCAGTACTTC
d_call: -
j_call: TRBJ2-7
v_call: TRBV28
clone_size: many

cdr3_aa: CASTSGSRNEQFF
cdr3_nt: TGTGCCAGCACTAGCGGGAGCAGGAATGAGCAGTTCTTC
d_call: TRBD2
j_call: TRBJ2-1
v_call: TRBV27
clone_size: -

cdr3_aa: CASSSVRTDPYEQYF
cdr3_nt: TGCGCCAGCAGCTCGGTCCGGACAGACCCCTACGAGCAGTACTTC
d_call: -
j_call: TRBJ2-7
v_call: TRBV5-1
clone_size: few

cdr3_aa: CASSLYGNQPQHF
cdr3_nt: TGTGCCAGCAGCTTATATGGCAATCAGCCCCAGCATTTT
d_call: -
j_call: TRBJ1-5
v_call: TRBV7-9
clone_size: many

cdr3_aa: CSAARETQYF
cdr3_nt: TGCAGTGCGGCTCGCGAGACCCAGTACTTC
d_call: -
j_call: TRBJ2-5
v_call: TRBV20-1
clone_size: many

cdr3_aa: CASSSSWVTNEKLFF
cdr3_nt: TGTGCCAGCAGTTCCTCGTGGGTAACTAATGAAAAACTGTTTTTT
d_call: -
j_call: TRBJ1-4
v_call: TRBV6-2/TRBV6-3
clone_size: -

cdr3_aa: CSATGREQYF
cdr3_nt: TGCAGTGCTACGGGTCGCGAGCAGTACTTC
d_call: -
j_call: TRBJ2-7
v_call: TRBV20-1
clone_size: many

cdr3_aa: CSALSGTSFDTQYF
cdr3_nt: TGCAGTGCTTTAAGCGGGACGTCTTTCGATACGCAGTATTTT
d_call: TRBD2
j_call: TRBJ2-3
v_call: TRBV20-1
clone_size: -

cdr3_aa: CASSLGGLSSGANVLTF
cdr3_nt: TGTGCCAGCAGCCTGGGGGGTTTAAGCTCTGGGGCCAACGTCCTGACTTTC
d_call: -
j_call: TRBJ2-6
v_call: TRBV5-5
clone_size: few

cdr3_aa: CASSSMDRVSYEQYF
cdr3_nt: TGCGCCAGCAGCTCGATGGACAGGGTATCCTACGAGCAGTACTTC
d_call: TRBD1
j_call: TRBJ2-7
v_call: TRBV5-1
clone_size: many